The 14 T cell receptor beta chains below were found in one sample sequenced in a study of blood T cell repertoires in COVID-19. Profiling relied on immunoSEQ multiplex PCR, and the TCRdb table lists in-frame clones only, not all of them. The sample has 240,000 or so clones; 86% are singletons. The source material was peripheral blood. These TCRs come from a man aged 55 to 70 with acute or convalescent COVID-19.

The gene calls are TRBV18 and TRBJ2-5; 9 bases map to TRBD1. The CDR3 contains 15 residues. V shed 4 bases and J 5 bases; nucleotides not matched to a gene: 8. The germline gives CDR1 KGHSH, CDR2 LQKENI. CDR3 loop: CASSRPGQGVETQYF. The DNA for the CDR3 is TGTGCCAGCTCACGACCGGGACAGGGCGTGGAGACCCAGTACTTC.

This rearrangement joins TRBV19 to TRBJ2-1; D possibly corresponds to TRBD2 (6 bases). Germline-derived CDR1 and CDR2 are LNHDA and SQIVND (reference sequence). The V end lost 0 bases, the J end lost 10 bases, and 19 bases lay between the germline ends. The CDR3 is made up of 16 amino acids. CDR3 loop: CASSIDIGGLPGEQFF. Written as DNA, the CDR3 is TGTGCCAGTAGTATAGATATCGGGGGACTCCCCGGGGAGCAGTTCTTC.

The genes are TRBV28 and TRBJ2-7; D unresolved. The CDR3 is 16 residues long. Germline V gene sequence: CDR1 MDHEN, CDR2 SYDVKM. Trimming shortened V by 5 bases and J by 0 bases, and 17 bases separated the two germline ends. Here the CDR3 DNA reads TGTGCCAGCAGTACCACCCCTACAGTTTCCTCCTACGAGCAGTACTTC. It translates to CASSTTPTVSSYEQYF.

This clone was detected only once. The chain couples TRBV7-2 to TRBJ2-1; TRBD2 aligns across 11 bases. V shed 3 bases, J shed 7 bases, and the junction held 5 bases outside the gene matches. In germline, CDR1 is SGHTA, CDR2 FQGNSA. This CDR3 region has 15 residues. CDR3 in amino acids: CASSLLAGGGNEQFF. CDR3 nucleotides: TGTGCCAGCAGCTTGCTAGCGGGGGGAGGGAATGAGCAGTTCTTC.

This clone was picked up a small number of times. The chain links TRBV9 to TRBJ1-3; the D is unclear. This CDR3 region has 14 residues. V dropped 1 base and J dropped 2 bases, with 7 bases sitting between them. Germline lookup yields CDR1 SGDLS and CDR2 YYNGEE. The CDR3 is CASSVQAAGNTIYF. The CDR3 DNA reads as TGTGCCAGCAGCGTACAGGCCGCTGGAAACACCATATATTTT.

The genes are TRBV28 and TRBJ1-2; D is unclear. The CDR3 spans 11 residues. Germline CDR1 is MDHEN and CDR2 is SYDVKM. V gave up 4 bases and J gave up 7 bases, with 7 bases separating them. The CDR3 DNA reads TGTGCCAGCAGTTCCCCCAGTGGCTACACCTTC. It yields the protein CASSSPSGYTF.

The rearrangement uses TRBV5-4 and TRBJ2-7; 9 bases are shared with TRBD1. This CDR3 is built from 16 residues. Germline CDR1 reads SGHNT; CDR2 reads YYREEE (reference sequence). Losses at the gene ends were 4 bases for V and 4 bases for J; bases not matched to a gene: 12. Here the CDR3 reads CASSPPGQGAFYEQYF. The CDR3 DNA is TGTGCCAGCAGCCCCCCGGGACAGGGCGCATTTTACGAGCAGTACTTC.

The V call is TRBV5-4, the J call TRBJ2-7; 11 nucleotides line up with TRBD1. The CDR3 covers 13 residues. Looked up from germline, CDR1 is SGHNT and CDR2 is YYREEE (reference sequence). The V gene end was trimmed by 4 bases and the J gene end by 5 bases; junction bases not matched to a gene: 2. CDR3 amino acids: CASSPGQGDEQYF. CDR3 nucleotides: TGTGCCAGCAGCCCGGGACAGGGGGACGAGCAGTACTTC. Variable domain in full (rest from reference TRBV5-4 and TRBJ2-7): ETGVTQSPTHLIKTRGQQVTLRCSSQSGHNTVSWYQQALGQGPQFIFQYYREEENGRGNFPPRFSGLQFPNYSSELNVNALELDDSALYLCASSPGQGDEQYFGPGTRLTVT.

This clone turned up a few times. In nucleotides, the CDR3 is TGTGCCAGCAGCGTAGCGGGAGTCACTAATGAAAAACTGTTTTTT. Its protein is CASSVAGVTNEKLFF. This chain links TRBV9 with TRBJ1-4; no reliable D call. Trimming cost V 0 bases and J 2 bases, with 8 bases left between them. Per the germline V gene, CDR1 is SGDLS and CDR2 is YYNGEE. The CDR3 totals 15 residues.

This sequence joins TRBV19 and TRBJ2-7, with a tentative D call TRBD2 (6 bases). The V gene's germline CDR1 is LNHDA and CDR2 SQIVND (reference sequence). The CDR3 length is 14 residues. Trimming shortened V by 6 bases and J by 0 bases, and 12 bases separated the two germline ends. In DNA, the CDR3 is TGTGCCAGTAGGTCCCGCGGGGACTCCTACGAGCAGTACTTC. As protein: CASRSRGDSYEQYF.

The chain combines TRBV4-1 with TRBJ2-1; TRBD1 might be the D (5 bases). Germline CDR1 is MGHRA and CDR2 is YSYEKL. V shed 1 base and J shed 4 bases, with 14 bases lying between them. The CDR3 has 16 amino acids. CDR3 DNA sequence: TGCGCCAGCAGCCAAGTAGCCAGGGCAACGTACAATGAGCAGTTCTTC. Amino acids: CASSQVARATYNEQFF.

This clone was detected once. V gene TRBV5-6 combines with J gene TRBJ2-7; 7 bases are shared with TRBD1. CDR1 SGHDT and CDR2 YYEEEE come from the germline V gene. With 5 bases clipped from V and 8 bases from J, the junction kept 10 bases outside the gene matches. The CDR3 runs to 13 residues. This CDR3 reads CASRAPGQKKQYF. The CDR3 DNA is TGTGCCAGCAGAGCCCCGGGACAGAAGAAGCAGTACTTC.

The V call is TRBV7-2, the J call TRBJ2-1, with TRBD2 matching 7 bases. The V and J ends lost 6 bases and 15 bases, in that order; junction bases with no gene match: 14. Germline CDR1 SGHTA, CDR2 FQGNSA. The CDR3 extends over 13 amino acids. CDR3 residues: CASSLPGRGPRFF. The CDR3 DNA is TGTGCCAGCAGTCTCCCGGGGAGGGGCCCCCGGTTCTTC.

The rearrangement joins TRBV30 to TRBJ2-7; 12 positions match TRBD2. The CDR3 consists of 14 residues. V was clipped by 8 bases and J by 5 bases; unmatched bases: 10. CDR1 and CDR2 from the germline V gene are GTSNPN and SVGIG (reference sequence). The CDR3 region has the DNA TGTGCCATTGGGACTAGCGGGTGGGGGGACGAGCAGTACTTC. Residues: CAIGTSGWGDEQYF.